This TCR beta chain was sequenced during a study of blood T cell repertoires in COVID-19. Overall study: Samples representing acute and convalescent COVID-19 were sourced from the United States, Italy and Spain.

The CDR3 is 15 residues long. V shed 7 bases and J 5 bases; nucleotides not matched to a gene: 14. Per germline, CDR1 GTSNPN and CDR2 SVGIG (reference sequence). Original processing notes: Counts of nucleated cells, estimated from reference gene primer amplification, were obtained. The table came from immunoSEQ multiplex PCR; TCRdb's copy has only in-frame clones and leaves some out. Clone size and the V and J calls come from that table; the DNA yielded D and trimming. This table holds more than 60,000 clones, roughly 89% found once. The sequenced sample was peripheral blood. This chain joins TRBV30 and TRBJ2-5, with TRBD1 identical over 9 bases. The sequence was collected from a woman aged 45-65 years with active COVID-19. Written as DNA, the CDR3 is TGTGCCTCACGACAGGGGGGCAGCCATTTGGAGACCCAGTACTTC. Translated: CASRQGGSHLETQYF.